The entry that follows covers one T cell receptor beta chain sequence. The sample comes from a study of identical twins. Everyone who donated was a healthy Caucasian. Using its own MiXCR run on the 5' RACE reads, TCRdb lists one record per CDR3 protein. The sample has around 500,000 distinct CDR3 sequences, approximately 15% seen once. V dropped 6 bases and J dropped 11 bases, with 17 bases sitting between them. CDR3 length equals 13 residues. Germline CDR1 is LNHNV and CDR2 is YYDKDF (reference sequence). The data were also submitted as part of a second study, on yellow fever vaccine responses in identical twins.

The V gene is TRBV15, the J gene TRBJ2-4, with D tentatively TRBD1 (6 bases). The receptor was isolated from a woman aged 18-30 years in good health. The sample comprised CD4+ T cells sorted from blood. This CDR3 is CATRDRDTPLQYF. In DNA, the CDR3 is TGTGCCACCAGGGATCGGGACACCCCTCTTCAGTACTTC.